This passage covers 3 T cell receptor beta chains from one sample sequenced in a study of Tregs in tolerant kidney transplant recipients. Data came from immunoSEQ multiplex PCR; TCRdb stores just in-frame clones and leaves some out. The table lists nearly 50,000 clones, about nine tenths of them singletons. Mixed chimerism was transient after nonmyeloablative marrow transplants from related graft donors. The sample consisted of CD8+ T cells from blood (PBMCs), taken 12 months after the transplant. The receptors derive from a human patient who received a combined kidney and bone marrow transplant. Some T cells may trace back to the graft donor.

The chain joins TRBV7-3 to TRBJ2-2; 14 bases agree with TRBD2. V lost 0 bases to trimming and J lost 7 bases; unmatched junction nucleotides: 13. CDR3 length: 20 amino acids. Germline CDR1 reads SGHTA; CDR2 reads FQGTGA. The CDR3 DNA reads TGTGCCAGCAGCTTAACGGGACTAGCGGGAGTGCACCCGTTGGGCGGGGAGCTGTTTTTT. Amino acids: CASSLTGLAGVHPLGGELFF.

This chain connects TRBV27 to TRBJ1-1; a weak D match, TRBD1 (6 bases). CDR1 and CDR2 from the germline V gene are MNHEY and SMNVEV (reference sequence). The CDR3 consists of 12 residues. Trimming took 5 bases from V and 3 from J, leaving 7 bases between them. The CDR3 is CASSGQYTEAFF. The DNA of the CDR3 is TGTGCCAGCAGTGGACAGTACACTGAAGCTTTCTTT.

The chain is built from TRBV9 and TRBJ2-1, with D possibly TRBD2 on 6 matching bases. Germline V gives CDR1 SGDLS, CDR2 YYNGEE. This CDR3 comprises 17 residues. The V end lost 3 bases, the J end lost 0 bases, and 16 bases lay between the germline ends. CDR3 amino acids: CASSGRLDGSSYNEQFF. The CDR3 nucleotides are TGTGCCAGCAGCGGTCGCCTTGACGGGAGCTCCTACAATGAGCAGTTCTTC.